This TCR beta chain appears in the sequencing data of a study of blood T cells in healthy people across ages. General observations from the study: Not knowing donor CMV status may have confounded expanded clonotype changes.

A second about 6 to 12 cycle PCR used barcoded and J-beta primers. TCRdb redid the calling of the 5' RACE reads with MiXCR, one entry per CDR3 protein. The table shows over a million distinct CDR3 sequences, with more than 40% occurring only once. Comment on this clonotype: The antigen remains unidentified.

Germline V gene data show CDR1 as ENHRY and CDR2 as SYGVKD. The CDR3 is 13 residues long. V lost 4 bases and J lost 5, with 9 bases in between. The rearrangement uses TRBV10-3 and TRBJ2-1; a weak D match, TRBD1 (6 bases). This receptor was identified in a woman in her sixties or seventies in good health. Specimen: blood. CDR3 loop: CAISGTANNEQFF. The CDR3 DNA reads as TGTGCCATCAGTGGGACAGCCAACAATGAGCAGTTCTTC.